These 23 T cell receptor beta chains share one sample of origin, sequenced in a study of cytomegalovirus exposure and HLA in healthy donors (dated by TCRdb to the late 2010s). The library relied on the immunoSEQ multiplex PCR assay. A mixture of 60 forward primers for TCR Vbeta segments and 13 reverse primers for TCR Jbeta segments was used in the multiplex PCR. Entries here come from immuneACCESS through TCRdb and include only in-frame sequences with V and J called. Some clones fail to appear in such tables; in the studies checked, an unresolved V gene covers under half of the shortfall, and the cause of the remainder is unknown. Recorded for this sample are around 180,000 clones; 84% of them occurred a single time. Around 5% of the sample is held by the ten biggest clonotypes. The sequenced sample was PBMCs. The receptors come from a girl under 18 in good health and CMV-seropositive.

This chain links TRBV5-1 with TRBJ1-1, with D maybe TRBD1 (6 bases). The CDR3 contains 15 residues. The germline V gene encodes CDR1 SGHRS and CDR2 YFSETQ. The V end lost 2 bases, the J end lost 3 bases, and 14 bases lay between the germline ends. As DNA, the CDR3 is TGCGCCAGCAGCTTATTCAGGGGTAGGGACACTGAAGCTTTCTTT. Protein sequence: CASSLFRGRDTEAFF.

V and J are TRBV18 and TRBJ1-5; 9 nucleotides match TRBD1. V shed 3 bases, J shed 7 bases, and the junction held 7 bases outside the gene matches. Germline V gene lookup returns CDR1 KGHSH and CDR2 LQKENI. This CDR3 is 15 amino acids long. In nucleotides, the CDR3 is TGTGCCAGCTCACCGGGACAGGGTCCGGGACAGCCCCAGCATTTT. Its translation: CASSPGQGPGQPQHF.

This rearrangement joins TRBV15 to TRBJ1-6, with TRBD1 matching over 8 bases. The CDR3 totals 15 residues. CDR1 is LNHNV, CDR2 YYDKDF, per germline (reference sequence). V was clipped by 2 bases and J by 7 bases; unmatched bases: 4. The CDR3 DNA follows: TGTGCCACCAGCAGACAGGGGGCTGGGAATTCACCCCTCCACTTT. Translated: CATSRQGAGNSPLHF.

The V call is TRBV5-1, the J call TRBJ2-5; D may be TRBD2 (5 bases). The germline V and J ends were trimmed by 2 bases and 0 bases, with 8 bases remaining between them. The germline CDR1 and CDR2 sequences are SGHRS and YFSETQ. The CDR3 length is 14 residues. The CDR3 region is CASSFGVYQETQYF. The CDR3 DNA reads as TGCGCCAGCAGCTTCGGGGTGTACCAAGAGACCCAGTACTTC.

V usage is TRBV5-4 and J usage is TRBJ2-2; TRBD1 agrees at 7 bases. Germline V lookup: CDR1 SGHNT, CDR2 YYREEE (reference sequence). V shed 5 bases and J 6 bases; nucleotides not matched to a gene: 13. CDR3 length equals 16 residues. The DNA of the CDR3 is TGTGCCAGCAGTCAGCTACAAAAGACAGGGTCCGGGGAGCTGTTTTTT. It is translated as CASSQLQKTGSGELFF.

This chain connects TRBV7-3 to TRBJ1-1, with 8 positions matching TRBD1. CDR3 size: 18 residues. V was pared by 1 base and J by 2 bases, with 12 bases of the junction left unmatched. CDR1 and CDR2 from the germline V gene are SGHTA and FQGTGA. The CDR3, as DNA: TGTGCCAGCAGCTTAAACCCCACCAGGACAGGGATTAACACTGAAGCTTTCTTT. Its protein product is CASSLNPTRTGINTEAFF.

The CDR3 region is CAWTSGILTEAFF. The DNA of the CDR3 is TGTGCCTGGACCTCGGGTATACTTACTGAAGCTTTCTTT. The chain is built from TRBV30 and TRBJ1-1; the D is unclear. Trimming pared 4 bases from V and 5 bases from J, leaving 14 bases between. The germline CDR1 and CDR2 sequences are GTSNPN and SVGIG (reference sequence). The CDR3 sequence is 13 residues long.

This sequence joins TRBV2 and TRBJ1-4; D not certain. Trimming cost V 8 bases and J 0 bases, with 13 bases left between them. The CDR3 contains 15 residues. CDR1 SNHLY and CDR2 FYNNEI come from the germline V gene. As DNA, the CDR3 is TGTGCCAGCCACCCAGGCAGATCAACTAATGAAAAACTGTTTTTT. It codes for CASHPGRSTNEKLFF. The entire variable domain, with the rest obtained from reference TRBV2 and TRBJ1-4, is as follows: EPEVTQTPSHQVTQMGQEVILRCVPISNHLYFYWYRQILGQKVEFLVSFYNNEISEKSEIFDDQFSVERPDGSNFTLKIRSTKLEDSAMYFCASHPGRSTNEKLFFGSGTQLSVL.

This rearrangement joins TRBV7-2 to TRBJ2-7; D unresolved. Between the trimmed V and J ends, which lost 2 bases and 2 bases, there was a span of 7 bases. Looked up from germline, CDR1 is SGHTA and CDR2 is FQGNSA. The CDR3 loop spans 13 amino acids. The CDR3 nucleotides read TGTGCCAGCAGCTTACACGGTACCTACGAGCAGTACTTC. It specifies CASSLHGTYEQYF. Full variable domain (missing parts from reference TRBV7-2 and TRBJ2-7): GAGVSQSPSNKVTEKGKDVELRCDPISGHTALYWYRQSLGQGLEFLIYFQGNSAPDKSGLPSDRFSAERTGGSVSTLTIQRTQQEDSAVYLCASSLHGTYEQYFGPGTRLTVT.

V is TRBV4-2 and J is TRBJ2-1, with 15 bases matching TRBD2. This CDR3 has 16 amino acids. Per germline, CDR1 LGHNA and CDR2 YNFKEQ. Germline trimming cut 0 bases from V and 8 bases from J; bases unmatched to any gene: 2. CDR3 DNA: TGTGCCAGCAGCCAAGATGGACTAGCGGGGGGGTATGAGCAGTTCTTC. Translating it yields CASSQDGLAGGYEQFF.

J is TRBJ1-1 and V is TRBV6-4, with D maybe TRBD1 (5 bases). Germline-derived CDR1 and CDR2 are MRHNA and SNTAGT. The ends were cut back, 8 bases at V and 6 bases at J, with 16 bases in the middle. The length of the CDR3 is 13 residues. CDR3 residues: CASALDRESEAFF. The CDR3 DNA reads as TGTGCCAGCGCCCTCGACAGAGAGTCTGAAGCTTTCTTT.

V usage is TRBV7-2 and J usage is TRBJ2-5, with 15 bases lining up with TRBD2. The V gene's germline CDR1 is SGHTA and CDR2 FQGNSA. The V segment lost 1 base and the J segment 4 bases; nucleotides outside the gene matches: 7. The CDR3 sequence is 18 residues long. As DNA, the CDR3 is TGTGCCAGCAGCTTAGGAGGACTAGCGGGGGGGACGGGAGAGACCCAGTACTTC. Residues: CASSLGGLAGGTGETQYF.

The CDR3: CASSLSQLSGGAYEQYF. In DNA form, the CDR3 reads TGTGCCAGCAGTTTATCACAACTCAGCGGGGGAGCCTACGAGCAGTACTTC. The chain recombines TRBV27 with TRBJ2-7; 8 nucleotides line up with TRBD2. The CDR3 runs 17 residues. Germline V lookup: CDR1 MNHEY, CDR2 SMNVEV (reference sequence). The ends lost 0 bases at V and 2 bases at J; junction bases unmatched: 9.

CDR3 amino acids: CASSSTGLSSYNEQFF. The DNA for the CDR3 is TGTGCCAGCAGCTCGACAGGGTTGAGCTCCTACAATGAGCAGTTCTTC. The V and J genes are TRBV11-1 and TRBJ2-1, with 7 bases lining up with TRBD1. Germline CDR1 reads SGHAT; CDR2 reads FQDESV (reference sequence). This CDR3 has 16 amino acids. J was trimmed by 0 bases and V by 4 bases; bases with no gene match: 6.

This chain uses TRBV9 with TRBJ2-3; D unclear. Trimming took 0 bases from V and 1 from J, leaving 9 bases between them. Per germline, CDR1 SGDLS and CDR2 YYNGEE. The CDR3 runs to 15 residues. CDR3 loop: CASSVDSGRTDTQYF. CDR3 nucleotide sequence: TGTGCCAGCAGCGTAGATTCAGGCCGCACAGATACGCAGTATTTT.

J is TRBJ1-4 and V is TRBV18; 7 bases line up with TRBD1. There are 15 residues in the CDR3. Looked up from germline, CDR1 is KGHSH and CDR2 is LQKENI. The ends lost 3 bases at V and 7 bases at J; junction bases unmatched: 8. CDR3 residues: CASSPQTGYGEKLFF. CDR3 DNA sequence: TGTGCCAGCTCACCTCAGACAGGGTATGGTGAAAAACTGTTTTTT.

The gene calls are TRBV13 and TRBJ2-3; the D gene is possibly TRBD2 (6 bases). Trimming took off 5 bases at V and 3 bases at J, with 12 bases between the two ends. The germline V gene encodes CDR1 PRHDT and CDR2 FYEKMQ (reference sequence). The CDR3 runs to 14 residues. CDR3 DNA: TGTGCCAGCAGCGCCCTGACTAGTACAGATACGCAGTATTTT. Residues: CASSALTSTDTQYF.

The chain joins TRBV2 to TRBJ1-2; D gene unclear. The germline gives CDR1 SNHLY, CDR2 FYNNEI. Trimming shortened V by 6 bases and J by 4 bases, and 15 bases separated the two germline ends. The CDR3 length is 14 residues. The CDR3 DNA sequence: TGTGCCAGCAGCCTACAGTTACGGGGCTATGGCTACACCTTC. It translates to CASSLQLRGYGYTF.

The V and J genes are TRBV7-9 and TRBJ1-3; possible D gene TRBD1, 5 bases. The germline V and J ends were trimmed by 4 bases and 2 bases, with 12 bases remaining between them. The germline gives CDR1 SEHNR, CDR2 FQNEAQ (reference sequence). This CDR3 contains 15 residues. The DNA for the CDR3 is TGTGCCAGCAGCTCCCCACAAGGGGCTGGAAACACCATATATTTT. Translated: CASSSPQGAGNTIYF. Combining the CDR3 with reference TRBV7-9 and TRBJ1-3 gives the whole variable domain DTGVSQNPRHKITKRGQNVTFRCDPISEHNRLYWYRQTLGQGPEFLTYFQNEAQLEKSRLLSDRFSAERPKGSFSTLEIQRTEQGDSAMYLCASSSPQGAGNTIYFGEGSWLTVV.

The chain's CDR3 is CASSFLTTGGGTEAFF. The CDR3 DNA reads as TGTGCCAGCAGCTTTTTGACGACGGGAGGAGGAACTGAAGCTTTCTTT. The rearrangement joins TRBV11-2 to TRBJ1-1; D gene ambiguous. There are 16 residues in the CDR3. Trimming pared 3 bases from V and 5 bases from J, leaving 19 bases between. CDR1 and CDR2 from the germline V gene are SGHAT and FQNNGV.

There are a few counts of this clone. The CDR3 region has the DNA TGTGCCAGCAGCTTAGCCGGAGGGCGGGATGGCTACACCTTC. It specifies CASSLAGGRDGYTF. The chain couples TRBV7-6 to TRBJ1-2, with no clear D. This CDR3 spans 14 amino acids. Germline V CDR1 and CDR2: SGHVS, FNYEAQ. The V gene lost 0 bases and the J gene lost 6 bases, with 11 bases spanning the gap.

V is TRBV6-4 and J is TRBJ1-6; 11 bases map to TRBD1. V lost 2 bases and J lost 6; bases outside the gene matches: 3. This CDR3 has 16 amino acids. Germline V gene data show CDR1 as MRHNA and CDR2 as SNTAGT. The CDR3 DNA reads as TGTGCCAGCAGTGACCGAGGACAGGGGGCTAATTCACCCCTCCACTTT. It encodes CASSDRGQGANSPLHF.

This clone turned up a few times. For the CDR3, the DNA is TGTGCCAGCAGTCGCTCGACGGGGGGGCCCTACGAGCAGTACTTC. Its translation: CASSRSTGGPYEQYF. The V gene is TRBV27, the J gene TRBJ2-7; 8 positions agree with TRBD2. The junction had 8 bases not matched to a gene; V was cut back by 5 bases and J by 2 bases. Germline-derived CDR1 and CDR2 are MNHEY and SMNVEV (reference sequence). This CDR3 spans 15 amino acids.